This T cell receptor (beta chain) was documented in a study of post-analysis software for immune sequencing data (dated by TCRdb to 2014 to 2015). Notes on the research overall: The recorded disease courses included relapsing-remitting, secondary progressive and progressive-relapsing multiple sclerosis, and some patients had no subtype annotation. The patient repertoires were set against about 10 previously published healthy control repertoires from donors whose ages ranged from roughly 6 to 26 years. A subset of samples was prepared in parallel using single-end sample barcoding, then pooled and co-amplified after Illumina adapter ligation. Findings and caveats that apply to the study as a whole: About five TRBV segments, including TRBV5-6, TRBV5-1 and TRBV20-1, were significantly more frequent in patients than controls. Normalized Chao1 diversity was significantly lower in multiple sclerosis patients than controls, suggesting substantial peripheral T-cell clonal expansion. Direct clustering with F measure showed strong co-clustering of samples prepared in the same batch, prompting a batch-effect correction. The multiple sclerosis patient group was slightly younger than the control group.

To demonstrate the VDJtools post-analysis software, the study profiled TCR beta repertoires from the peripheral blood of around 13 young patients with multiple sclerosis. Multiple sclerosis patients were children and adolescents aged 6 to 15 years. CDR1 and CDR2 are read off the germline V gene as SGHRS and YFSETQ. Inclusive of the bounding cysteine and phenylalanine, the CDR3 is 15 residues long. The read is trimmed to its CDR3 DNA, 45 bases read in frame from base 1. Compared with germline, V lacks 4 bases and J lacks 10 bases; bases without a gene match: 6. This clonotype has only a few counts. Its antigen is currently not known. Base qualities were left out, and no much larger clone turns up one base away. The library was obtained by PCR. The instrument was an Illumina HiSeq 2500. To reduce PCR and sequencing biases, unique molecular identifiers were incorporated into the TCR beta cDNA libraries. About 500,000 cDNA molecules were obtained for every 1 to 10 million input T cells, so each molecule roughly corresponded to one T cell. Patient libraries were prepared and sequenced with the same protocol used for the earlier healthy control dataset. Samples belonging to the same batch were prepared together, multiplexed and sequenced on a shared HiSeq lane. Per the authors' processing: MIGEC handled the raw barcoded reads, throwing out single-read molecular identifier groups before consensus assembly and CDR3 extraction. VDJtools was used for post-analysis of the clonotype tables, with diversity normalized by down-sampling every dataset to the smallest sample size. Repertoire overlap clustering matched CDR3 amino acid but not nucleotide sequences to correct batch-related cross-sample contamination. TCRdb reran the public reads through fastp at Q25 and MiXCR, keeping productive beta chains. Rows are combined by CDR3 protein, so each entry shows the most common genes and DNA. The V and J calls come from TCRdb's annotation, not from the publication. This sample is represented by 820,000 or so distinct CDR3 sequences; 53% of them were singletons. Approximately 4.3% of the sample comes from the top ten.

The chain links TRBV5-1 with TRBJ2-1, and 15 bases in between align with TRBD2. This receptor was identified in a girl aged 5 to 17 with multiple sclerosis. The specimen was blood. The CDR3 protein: CASSTGLAGGWEQFF. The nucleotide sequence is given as TGCGCCAGCAGCACGGGACTAGCGGGAGGTTGGGAGCAGTTCTTC. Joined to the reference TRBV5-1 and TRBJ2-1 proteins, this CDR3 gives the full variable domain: KAGVTQTPRYLIKTRGQQVTLSCSPISGHRSVSWYQQTPGQGLQFLFEYFSETQRNKGNFPGRFSGRQFSNSRSEMNVSTLELGDSALYLCASSTGLAGGWEQFFGPGTRLTVL.